This T cell receptor beta chain was captured by sequencing in a study of shared clonotypes between healthy human individuals. Notes on this clone: A much larger clonotype is one base distant, so this may be a read error.

Unsorted samples, those not sorted, used some 89 million PBMCs for genomic DNA. The ends were cut back, 0 bases at V and 5 bases at J, with 6 bases in the middle. The CDR3 is 13 amino acids. Germline loops: CDR1 SGHTA, CDR2 FQGNSA. Deep was the level used in running the assay. Splitting of each subset's genomic DNA was done evenly across several immunoSEQ plates. In replicate PCRs of unsorted PBMC, approximately 0.3 ug DNA, tens of thousands of T cell genomes, was used. Method: immunoSEQ multiplex PCR; TCRdb's copy keeps in-frame clones and lacks some. The table records about 490,000 clones, roughly 80% of them present only once.

This clonotype was sampled from a middle-aged woman in good health. Some clones in this sample may be carry-over from other donors' samples. This chain uses TRBV7-2 with TRBJ2-3; no definite D call. The sequenced sample consisted of PBMCs. CDR3 sequence: CASSLALRDTQYF. CDR3 DNA: TGTGCCAGCAGCTTAGCGCTTAGAGATACGCAGTATTTT.